This TCR beta chain was sequenced in a study of cytomegalovirus exposure and HLA in healthy donors. Study observations and caveats: Some V segments could not be told apart, so they were left out, TRBV6-2 and TRBV6-3 among them. Donor immune exposure was known only as CMV serostatus.

Use of 60 Vbeta and 13 Jbeta primers characterized the PCR. As originally analysed: As a later analysis found, there were 70 million to 90 million unique TCR beta chains, of which some 9.9 million were shared. The repertoire was sequenced with immunoSEQ multiplex PCR; TCRdb's copy has only in-frame clones and lacks some. V, J and clone size are those of that table, while D and trimming were read from the DNA. The sample records some 150,000 clones, around 81% being singletons. The V segment lost 7 bases and the J segment 0 bases; nucleotides outside the gene matches: 14. The germline V gene has CDR1 SGHTA and CDR2 FQGNSA. The CDR3 extends over 19 amino acids. A remark on this clone: Its specificity is unknown.

This sequence was found in a woman aged 45-60 years in good health and CMV-seronegative. The chain joins TRBV7-2 to TRBJ2-2, with TRBD2 identical over 10 bases. Material: PBMCs. This CDR3 reads CASILGQREGDSNTGELFF. The CDR3 DNA sequence: TGTGCCAGCATCCTAGGCCAGCGGGAGGGAGATTCGAACACCGGGGAGCTGTTTTTT.